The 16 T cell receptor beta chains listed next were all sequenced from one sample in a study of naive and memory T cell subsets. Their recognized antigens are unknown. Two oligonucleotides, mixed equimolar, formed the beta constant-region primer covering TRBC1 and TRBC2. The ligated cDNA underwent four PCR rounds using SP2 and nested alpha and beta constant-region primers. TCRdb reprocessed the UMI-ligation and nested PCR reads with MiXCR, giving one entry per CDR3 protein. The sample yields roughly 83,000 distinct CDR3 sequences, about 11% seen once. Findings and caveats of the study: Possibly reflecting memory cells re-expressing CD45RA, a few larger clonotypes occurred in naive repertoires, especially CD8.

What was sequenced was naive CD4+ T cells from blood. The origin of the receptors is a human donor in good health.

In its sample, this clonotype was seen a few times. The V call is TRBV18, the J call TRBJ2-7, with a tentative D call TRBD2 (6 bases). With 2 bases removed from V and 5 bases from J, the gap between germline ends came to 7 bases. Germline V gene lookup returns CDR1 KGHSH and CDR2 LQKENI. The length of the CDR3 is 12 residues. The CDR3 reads CASSPWGDEQYF. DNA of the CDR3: TGTGCCAGCTCACCATGGGGGGACGAGCAGTACTTC.

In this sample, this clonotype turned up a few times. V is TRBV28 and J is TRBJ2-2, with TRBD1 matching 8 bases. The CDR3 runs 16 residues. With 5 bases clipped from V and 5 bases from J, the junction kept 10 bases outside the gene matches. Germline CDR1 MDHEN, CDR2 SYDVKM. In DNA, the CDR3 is TGTGCCAGCAGTACACCCGGGACAGGCAGAACCGGGGAGCTGTTTTTT. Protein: CASSTPGTGRTGELFF.

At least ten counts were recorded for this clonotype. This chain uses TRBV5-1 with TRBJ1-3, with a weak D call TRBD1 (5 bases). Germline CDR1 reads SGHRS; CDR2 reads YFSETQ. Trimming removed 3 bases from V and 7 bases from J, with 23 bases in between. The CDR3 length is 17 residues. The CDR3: CASSSPPGDSRPNTIYF. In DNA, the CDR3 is TGCGCCAGCAGCTCGCCCCCCGGGGACTCCCGCCCGAACACCATATATTTT.

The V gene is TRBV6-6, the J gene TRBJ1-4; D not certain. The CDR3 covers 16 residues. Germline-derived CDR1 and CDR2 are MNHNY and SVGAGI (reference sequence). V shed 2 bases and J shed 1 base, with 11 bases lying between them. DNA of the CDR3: TGTGCCAGCAGTTACAAGTTCGAGCGAACTAATGAAAAACTGTTTTTT. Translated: CASSYKFERTNEKLFF.

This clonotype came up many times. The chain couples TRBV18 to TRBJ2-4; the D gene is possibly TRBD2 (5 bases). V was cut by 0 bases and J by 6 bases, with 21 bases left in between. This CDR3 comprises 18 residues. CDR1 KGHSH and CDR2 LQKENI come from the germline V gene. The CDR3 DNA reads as TGTGCCAGCTCACCACCCTCACCTGTTGGGGAGTCTGGAAACATTCAGTACTTC. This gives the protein CASSPPSPVGESGNIQYF.

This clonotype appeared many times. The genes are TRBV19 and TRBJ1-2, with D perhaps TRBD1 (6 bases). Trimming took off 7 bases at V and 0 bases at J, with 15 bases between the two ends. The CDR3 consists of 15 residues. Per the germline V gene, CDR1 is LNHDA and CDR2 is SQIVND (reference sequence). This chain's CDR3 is CASTSGGQANYGYTF. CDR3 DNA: TGTGCCAGTACCTCTGGGGGGCAAGCTAACTATGGCTACACCTTC.

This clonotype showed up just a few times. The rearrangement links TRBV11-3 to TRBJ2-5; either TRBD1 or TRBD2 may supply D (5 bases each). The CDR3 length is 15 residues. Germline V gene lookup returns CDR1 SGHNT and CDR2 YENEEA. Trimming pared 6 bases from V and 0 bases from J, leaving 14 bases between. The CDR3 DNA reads TGTGCCAGCAGAGGGACCGAGAAGTACCAAGAGACCCAGTACTTC. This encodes CASRGTEKYQETQYF.

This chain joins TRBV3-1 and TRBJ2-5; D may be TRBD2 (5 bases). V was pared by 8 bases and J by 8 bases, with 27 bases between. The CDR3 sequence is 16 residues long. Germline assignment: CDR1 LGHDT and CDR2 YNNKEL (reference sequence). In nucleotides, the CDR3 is TGTGCCAGCCGCTATTCCACGGCCGGGAACAAGAGAACCCAGTACTTC. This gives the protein CASRYSTAGNKRTQYF.

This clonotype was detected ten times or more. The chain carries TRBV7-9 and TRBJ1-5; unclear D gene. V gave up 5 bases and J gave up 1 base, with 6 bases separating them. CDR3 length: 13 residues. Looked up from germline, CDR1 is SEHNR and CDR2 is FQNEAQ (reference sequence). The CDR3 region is CASSTMSNQPQHF. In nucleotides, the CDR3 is TGTGCCAGCAGCACAATGAGCAATCAGCCCCAGCATTTT.

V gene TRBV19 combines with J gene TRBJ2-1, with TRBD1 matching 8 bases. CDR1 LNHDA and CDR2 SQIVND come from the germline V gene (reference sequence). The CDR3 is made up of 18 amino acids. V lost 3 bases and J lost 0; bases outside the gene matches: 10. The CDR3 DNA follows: TGTGCCAGTAGTATTTGGCAGGGGGCCCCGAGCTCCTACAATGAGCAGTTCTTC. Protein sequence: CASSIWQGAPSSYNEQFF. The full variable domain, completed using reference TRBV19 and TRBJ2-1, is DGGITQSPKYLFRKEGQNVTLSCEQNLNHDAMYWYRQDPGQGLRLIYYSQIVNDFQKGDIAEGYSVSREKKESFPLTVTSAQKNPTAFYLCASSIWQGAPSSYNEQFFGPGTRLTVL.

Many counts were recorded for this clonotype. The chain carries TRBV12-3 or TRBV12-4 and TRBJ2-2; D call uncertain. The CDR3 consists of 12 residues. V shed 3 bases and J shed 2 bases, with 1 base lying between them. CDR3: CASSFNTGELFF. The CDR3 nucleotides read TGTGCCAGCAGTTTTAACACCGGGGAGCTGTTTTTT.

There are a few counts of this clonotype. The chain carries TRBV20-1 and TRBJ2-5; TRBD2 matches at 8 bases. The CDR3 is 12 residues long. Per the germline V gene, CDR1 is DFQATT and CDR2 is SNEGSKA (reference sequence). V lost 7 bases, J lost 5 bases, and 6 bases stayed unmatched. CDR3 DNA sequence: TGCAGTGTCGGGAGGGCCGGCGAGACCCAGTACTTC. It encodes CSVGRAGETQYF.

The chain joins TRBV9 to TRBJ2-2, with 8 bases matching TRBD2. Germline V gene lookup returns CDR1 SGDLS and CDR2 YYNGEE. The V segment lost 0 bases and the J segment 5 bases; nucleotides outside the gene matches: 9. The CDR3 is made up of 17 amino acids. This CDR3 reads CASSVEARLARTGELFF. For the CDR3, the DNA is TGTGCCAGCAGCGTAGAGGCCCGACTAGCGCGAACCGGGGAGCTGTTTTTT.

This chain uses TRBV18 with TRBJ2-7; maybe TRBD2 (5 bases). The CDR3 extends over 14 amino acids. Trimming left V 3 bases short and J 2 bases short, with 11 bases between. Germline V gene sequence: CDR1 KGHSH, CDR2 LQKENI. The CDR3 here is CASSPAEGTYEQYF. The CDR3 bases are TGTGCCAGCTCACCTGCTGAGGGAACCTACGAGCAGTACTTC.

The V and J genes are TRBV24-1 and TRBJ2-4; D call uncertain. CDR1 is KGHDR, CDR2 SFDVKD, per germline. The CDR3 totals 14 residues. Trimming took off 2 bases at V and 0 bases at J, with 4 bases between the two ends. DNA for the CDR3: TGTGCCACCAGTGATTCCCAAGCCAAAAACATTCAGTACTTC. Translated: CATSDSQAKNIQYF.

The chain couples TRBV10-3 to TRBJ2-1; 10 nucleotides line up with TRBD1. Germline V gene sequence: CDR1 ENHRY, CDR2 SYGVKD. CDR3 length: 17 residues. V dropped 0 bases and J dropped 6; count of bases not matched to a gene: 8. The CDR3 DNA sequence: TGTGCCATCAGTGAGTCCGTAGGGACAGGGGTTCCCAATGAGCAGTTCTTC. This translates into CAISESVGTGVPNEQFF.